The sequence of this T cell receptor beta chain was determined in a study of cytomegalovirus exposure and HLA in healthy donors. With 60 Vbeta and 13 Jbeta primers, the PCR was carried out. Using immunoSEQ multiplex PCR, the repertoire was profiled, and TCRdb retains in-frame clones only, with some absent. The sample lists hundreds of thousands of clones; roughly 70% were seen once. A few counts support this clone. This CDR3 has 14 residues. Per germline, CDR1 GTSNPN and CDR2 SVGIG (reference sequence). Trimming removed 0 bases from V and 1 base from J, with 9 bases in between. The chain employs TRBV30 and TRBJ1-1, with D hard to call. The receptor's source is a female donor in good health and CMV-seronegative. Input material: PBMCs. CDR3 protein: CAWSVELSNTEAFF. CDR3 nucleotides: TGTGCCTGGAGTGTAGAGCTCTCGAACACTGAAGCTTTCTTT.